This record looks at one TCR beta chain sequence and its context. Germline V lookup: CDR1 LNHDA, CDR2 SQIVND (reference sequence). The CDR3 has 12 residues. V was shortened by 5 bases and J by 12 bases, with 11 bases between the two germline ends. The sample is drawn from a study of shared clonotypes between healthy human individuals. Here immunoSEQ multiplex PCR was the method, and the copy in TCRdb shows in-frame clones only, minus some. Of nearly 1,000,000 clones in the sample, approximately 80% were seen once. The receptor comes from a man between 18 and 35 years old in good health. Sequenced material: memory CD4+ T cells sorted from blood. The subset: CD45RA-negative fraction. The gene calls are TRBV19 and TRBJ1-6; D uncertain. CDR3 residues: CASSPRPGPLHF. In DNA form, the CDR3 reads TGTGCCAGTAGTCCTCGACCGGGACCCCTCCACTTT.